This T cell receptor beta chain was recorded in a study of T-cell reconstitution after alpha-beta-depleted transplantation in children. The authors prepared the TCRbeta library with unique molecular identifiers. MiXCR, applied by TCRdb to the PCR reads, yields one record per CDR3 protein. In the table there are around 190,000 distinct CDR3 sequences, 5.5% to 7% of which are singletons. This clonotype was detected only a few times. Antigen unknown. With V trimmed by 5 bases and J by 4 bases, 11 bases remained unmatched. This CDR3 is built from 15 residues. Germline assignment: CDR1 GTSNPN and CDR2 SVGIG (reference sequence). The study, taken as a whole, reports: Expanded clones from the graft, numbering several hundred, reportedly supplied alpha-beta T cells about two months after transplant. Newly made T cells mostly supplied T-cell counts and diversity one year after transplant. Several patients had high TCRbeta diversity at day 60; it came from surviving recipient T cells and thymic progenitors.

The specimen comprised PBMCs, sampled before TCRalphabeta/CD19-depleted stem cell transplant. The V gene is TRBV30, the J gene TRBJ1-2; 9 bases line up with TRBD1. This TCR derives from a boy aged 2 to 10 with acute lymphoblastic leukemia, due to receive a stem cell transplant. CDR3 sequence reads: CAWLPPGQGGYGYTF. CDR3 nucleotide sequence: TGTGCCTGGCTACCCCCGGGACAGGGCGGCTATGGCTACACCTTC.